Sequencing of this T cell receptor (beta chain) was carried out in a study of blood T cell repertoires in COVID-19. TCRdb's copy holds only in-frame clones and misses some; the assay was immunoSEQ multiplex PCR. The repertoire holds under 55,000 clones, with over 70% as singletons. The CDR3 totals 14 residues. J gave up 2 bases and V 5 bases, and 5 bases lay outside the gene matches. Looked up from germline, CDR1 is MNHEY and CDR2 is SVGAGI. The gene calls are TRBV6-5 and TRBJ1-2; TRBD1 matches 7 bases. This clonotype was obtained from a man in his sixties or seventies with acute or convalescent COVID-19. Sequencing input: peripheral blood. CDR3 bases: TGTGCCAGCAGTCGGACAGGCGGAAACTATGGCTACACCTTC. Translated: CASSRTGGNYGYTF.